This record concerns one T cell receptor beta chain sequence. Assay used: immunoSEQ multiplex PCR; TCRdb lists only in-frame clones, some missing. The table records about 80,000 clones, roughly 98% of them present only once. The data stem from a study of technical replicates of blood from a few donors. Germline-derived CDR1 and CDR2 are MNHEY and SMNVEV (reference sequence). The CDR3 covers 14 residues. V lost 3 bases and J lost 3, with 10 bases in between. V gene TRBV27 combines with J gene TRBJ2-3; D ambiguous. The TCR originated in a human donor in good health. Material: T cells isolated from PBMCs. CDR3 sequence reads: CASSFLTVTDTQYF. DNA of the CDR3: TGTGCCAGCAGTTTTCTAACGGTGACAGATACGCAGTATTTT.